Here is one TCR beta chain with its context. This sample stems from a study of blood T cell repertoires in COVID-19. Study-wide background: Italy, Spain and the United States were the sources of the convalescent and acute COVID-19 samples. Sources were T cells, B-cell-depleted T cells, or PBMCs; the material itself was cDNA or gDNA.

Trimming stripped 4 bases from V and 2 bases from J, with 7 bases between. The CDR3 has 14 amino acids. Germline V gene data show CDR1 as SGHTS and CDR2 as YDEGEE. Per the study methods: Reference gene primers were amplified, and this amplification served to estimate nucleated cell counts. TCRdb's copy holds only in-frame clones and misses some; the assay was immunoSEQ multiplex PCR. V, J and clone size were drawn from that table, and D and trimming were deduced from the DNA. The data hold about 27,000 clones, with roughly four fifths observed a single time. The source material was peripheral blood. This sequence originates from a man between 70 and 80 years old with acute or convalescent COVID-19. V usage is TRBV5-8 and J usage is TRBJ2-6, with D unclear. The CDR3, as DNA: TGTGCCAGCAGCCCTCGGGCTGGGGCCAACGTCCTGACTTTC. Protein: CASSPRAGANVLTF.